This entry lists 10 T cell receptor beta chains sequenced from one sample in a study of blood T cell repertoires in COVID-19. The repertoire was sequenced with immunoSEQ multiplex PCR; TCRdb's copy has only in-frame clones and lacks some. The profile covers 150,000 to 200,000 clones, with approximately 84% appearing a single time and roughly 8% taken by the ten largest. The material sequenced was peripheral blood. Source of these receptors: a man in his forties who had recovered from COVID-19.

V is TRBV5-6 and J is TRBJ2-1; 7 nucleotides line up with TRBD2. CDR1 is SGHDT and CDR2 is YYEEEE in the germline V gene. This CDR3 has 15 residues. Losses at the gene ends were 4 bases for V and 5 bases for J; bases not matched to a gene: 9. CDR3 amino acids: CASSQFRTRDNEQFF. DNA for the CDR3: TGTGCCAGCAGCCAATTCAGGACTAGGGACAATGAGCAGTTCTTC.

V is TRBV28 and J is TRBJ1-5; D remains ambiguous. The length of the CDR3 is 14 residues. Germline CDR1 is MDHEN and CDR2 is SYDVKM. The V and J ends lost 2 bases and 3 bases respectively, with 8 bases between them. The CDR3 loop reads CASSLEGNNQPQHF. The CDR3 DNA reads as TGTGCCAGCAGTTTAGAGGGCAACAATCAGCCCCAGCATTTT.

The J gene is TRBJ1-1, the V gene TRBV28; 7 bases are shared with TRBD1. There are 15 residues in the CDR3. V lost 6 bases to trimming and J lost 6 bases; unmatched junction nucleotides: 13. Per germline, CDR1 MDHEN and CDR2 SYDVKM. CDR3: CASSFKGARGAEAFF. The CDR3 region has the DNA TGTGCCAGCAGCTTTAAGGGGGCGCGGGGGGCTGAAGCTTTCTTT.

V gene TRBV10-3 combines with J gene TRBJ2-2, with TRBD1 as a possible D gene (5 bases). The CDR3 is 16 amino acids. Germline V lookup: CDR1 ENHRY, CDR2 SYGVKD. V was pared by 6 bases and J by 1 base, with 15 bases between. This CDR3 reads CAISSTGPGNTGELFF. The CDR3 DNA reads TGTGCCATCAGCTCTACAGGTCCCGGGAACACCGGGGAGCTGTTTTTT.

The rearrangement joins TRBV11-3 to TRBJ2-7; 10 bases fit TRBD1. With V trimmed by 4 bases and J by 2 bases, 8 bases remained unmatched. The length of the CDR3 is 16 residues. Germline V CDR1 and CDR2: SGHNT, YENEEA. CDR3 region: CASSSGSGTGAYEQYF. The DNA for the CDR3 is TGTGCCAGCAGCTCAGGTTCCGGGACAGGGGCCTACGAGCAGTACTTC.

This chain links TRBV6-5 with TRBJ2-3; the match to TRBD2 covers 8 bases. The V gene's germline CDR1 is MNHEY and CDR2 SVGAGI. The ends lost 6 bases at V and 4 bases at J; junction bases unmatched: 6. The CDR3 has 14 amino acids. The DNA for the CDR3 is TGTGCCAGCAGCGGGACTAGTGACGCAGATACGCAGTATTTT. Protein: CASSGTSDADTQYF.

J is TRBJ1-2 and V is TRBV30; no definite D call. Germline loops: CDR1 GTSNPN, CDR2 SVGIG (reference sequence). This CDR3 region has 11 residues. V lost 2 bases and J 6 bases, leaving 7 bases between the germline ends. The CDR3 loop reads CAWSSGDGYTF. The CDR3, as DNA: TGTGCCTGGAGTAGCGGGGATGGCTACACCTTC.

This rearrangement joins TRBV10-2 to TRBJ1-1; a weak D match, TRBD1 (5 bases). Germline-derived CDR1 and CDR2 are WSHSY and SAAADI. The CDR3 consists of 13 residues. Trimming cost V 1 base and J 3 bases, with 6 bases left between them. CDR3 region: CASSEFRDTEAFF. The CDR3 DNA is TGCGCCAGCAGTGAGTTCAGGGACACTGAAGCTTTCTTT.

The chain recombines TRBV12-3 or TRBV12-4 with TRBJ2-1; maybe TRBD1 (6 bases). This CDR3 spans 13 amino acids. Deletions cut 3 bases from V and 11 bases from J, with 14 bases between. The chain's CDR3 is CASSFGTTGKQFF. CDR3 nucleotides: TGTGCCAGCAGTTTCGGGACAACCGGAAAGCAGTTCTTC.

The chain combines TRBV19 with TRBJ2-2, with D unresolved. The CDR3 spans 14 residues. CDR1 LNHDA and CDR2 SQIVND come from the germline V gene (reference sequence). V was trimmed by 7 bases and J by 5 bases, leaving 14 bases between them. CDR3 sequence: CASNFDGVTGELFF. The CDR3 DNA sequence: TGTGCCAGTAACTTTGACGGAGTGACCGGGGAGCTGTTTTTT.